Below, one T cell receptor beta chain is given with its context. This entry comes from a study of cytomegalovirus exposure and HLA in healthy donors. Primers: 60 Vbeta forward and 13 Jbeta reverse. Repertoires were generated with immunoSEQ multiplex PCR, while TCRdb's copy carries only in-frame clones and drops some. The sample carries about 75,000 clones, around 84% recorded once. The receptor comes from a man between 70 and 80 years old in good health and CMV-seropositive. Sequencing input: PBMCs.

CDR3 nucleotides: TGTGCCTGGAGCCTGGGGCTTGACAATGAGCAGTTCTTC. Translation gives CAWSLGLDNEQFF. V is TRBV30 and J is TRBJ2-1, with D maybe TRBD1 (5 bases). CDR3 length equals 13 residues. Germline assignment: CDR1 GTSNPN and CDR2 SVGIG (reference sequence). V was cut by 3 bases and J by 5 bases, with 11 bases left in between.